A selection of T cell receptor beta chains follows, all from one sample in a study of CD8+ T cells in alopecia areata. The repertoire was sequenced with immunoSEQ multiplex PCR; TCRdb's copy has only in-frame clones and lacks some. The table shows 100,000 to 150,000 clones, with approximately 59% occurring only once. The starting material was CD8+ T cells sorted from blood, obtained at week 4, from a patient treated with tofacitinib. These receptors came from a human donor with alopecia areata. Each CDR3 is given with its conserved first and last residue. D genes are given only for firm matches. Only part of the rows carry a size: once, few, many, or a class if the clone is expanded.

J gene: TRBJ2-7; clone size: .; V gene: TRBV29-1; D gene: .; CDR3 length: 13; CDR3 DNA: TGCAGCGTTGCCCCGGACAGTTTTAACGAGCAGTACTTC; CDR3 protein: CSVAPDSFNEQYF
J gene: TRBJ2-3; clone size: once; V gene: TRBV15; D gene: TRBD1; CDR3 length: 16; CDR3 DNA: TGTGCCACCAGCAGAACTGGGACAGGACCCCCCGGTACGCAGTATTTT; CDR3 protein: CATSRTGTGPPGTQYF
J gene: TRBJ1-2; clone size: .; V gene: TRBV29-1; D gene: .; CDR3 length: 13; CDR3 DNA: TGCAGCGTTCACGGGACCCTGACCTATGGCTACACCTTC; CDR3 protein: CSVHGTLTYGYTF
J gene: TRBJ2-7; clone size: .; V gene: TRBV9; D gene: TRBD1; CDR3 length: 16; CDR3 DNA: TGTGCCAGCAGCGTAGAGGTGACAGGGGATCTCTCCGAGCAGTACTTC; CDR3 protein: CASSVEVTGDLSEQYF
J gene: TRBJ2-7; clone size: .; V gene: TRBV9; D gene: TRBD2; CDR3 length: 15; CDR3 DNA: TGTGCCAGCAGCGTAGACGCTAGCGGGGATCGGGAGCAGTACTTC; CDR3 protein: CASSVDASGDREQYF
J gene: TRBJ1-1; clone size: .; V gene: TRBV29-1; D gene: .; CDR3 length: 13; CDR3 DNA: TGCAGCGTTGGGGGGCCGTGGGGCACTGAAGCTTTCTTT; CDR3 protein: CSVGGPWGTEAFF
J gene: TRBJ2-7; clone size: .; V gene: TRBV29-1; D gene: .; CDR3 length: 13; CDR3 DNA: TGCAGCGCCCGGGTCCCCAGTGTCTACGAGCAGTACTTC; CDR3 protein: CSARVPSVYEQYF
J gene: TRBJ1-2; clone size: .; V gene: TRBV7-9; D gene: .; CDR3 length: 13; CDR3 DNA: TGTGCCAGCAGCCCCACAGACGACTATGGCTACACCTTC; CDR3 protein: CASSPTDDYGYTF
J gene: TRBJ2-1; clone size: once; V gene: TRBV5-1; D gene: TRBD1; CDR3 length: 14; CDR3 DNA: TGCGCCAGCAGCTTGGCGCCAGGGGGAAATGAGCAGTTCTTC; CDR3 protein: CASSLAPGGNEQFF
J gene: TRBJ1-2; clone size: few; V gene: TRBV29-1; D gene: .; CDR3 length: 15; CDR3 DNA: TGCAGCGTTGAGTTAGTTTTACGGCGGATCGGGGGCTACACCTTC; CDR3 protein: CSVELVLRRIGGYTF
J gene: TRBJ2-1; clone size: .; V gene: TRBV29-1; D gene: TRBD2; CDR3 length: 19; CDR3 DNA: TGCAGCGTTGAAGGCTATACCCGGACTAGCGGGGGGCCTTACAATGAGCAGTTCTTC; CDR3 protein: CSVEGYTRTSGGPYNEQFF
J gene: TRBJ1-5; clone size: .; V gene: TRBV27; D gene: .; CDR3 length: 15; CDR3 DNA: TGTGCCAGCAGTTTATCGATCAGGGGCGATCAGCCCCAGCATTTT; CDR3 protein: CASSLSIRGDQPQHF
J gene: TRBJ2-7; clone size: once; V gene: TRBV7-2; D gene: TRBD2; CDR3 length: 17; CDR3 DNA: TGTGCCAGCAGCAAATCGGGACTAGCGGGGGGATTCTACGAGCAGTACTTC; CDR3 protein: CASSKSGLAGGFYEQYF
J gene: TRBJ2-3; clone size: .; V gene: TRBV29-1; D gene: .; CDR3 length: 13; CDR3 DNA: TGCAGCGGGAGCCCGGAGAACACAGATACGCAGTATTTT; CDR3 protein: CSGSPENTDTQYF
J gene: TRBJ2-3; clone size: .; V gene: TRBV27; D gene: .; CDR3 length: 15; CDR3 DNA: TGTGCCAGCAGTTTACCAGGGTTAGGAACAGATACGCAGTATTTT; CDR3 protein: CASSLPGLGTDTQYF
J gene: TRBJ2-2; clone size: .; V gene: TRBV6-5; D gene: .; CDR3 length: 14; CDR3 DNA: TGTGCCAGCAGTTACTCGGGGGGACCCGGGGAGCTGTTTTTT; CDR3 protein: CASSYSGGPGELFF
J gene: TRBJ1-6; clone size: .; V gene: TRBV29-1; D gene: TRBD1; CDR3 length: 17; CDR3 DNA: TGCAGCGTGGAGGGGGACAGGATCCACTCCTATAATTCACCCCTCCACTTT; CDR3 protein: CSVEGDRIHSYNSPLHF
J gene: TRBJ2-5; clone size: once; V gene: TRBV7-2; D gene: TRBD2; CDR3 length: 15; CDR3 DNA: TGTGCCAGCAGCTTAACGACTAGCGGGGGCGAGACCCAGTACTTC; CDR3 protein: CASSLTTSGGETQYF
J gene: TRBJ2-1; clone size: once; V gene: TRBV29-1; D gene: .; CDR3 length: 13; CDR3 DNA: TGCAGCGTTGAGCGGGGAGTCTACAATGAGCAGTTCTTC; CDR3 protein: CSVERGVYNEQFF
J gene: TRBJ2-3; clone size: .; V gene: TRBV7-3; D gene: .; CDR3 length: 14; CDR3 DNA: TGTGCCAGCAGCTTAATGGGATTTCCAGATACGCAGTATTTT; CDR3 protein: CASSLMGFPDTQYF
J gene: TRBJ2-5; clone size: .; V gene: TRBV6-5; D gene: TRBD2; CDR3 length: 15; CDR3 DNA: TGTGCCAGCAGTTACTCGGGGGGGACGCAAGAGACCCAGTACTTC; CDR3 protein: CASSYSGGTQETQYF
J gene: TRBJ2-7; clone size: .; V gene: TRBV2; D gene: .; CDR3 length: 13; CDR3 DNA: TGTGCCAGCAGTGAAGGCAGGTACAACGAGCAGTACTTC; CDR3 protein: CASSEGRYNEQYF
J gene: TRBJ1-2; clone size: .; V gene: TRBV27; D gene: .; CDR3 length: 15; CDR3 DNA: TGTGCCAGCATCGATAACAGGGAGTCGAACTATGGCTACACCTTC; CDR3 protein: CASIDNRESNYGYTF
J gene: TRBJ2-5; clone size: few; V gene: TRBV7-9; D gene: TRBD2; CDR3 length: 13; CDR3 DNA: TGTGCCAGCAGCTCCGGGGGGGCAGAGACCCAGTACTTC; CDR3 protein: CASSSGGAETQYF
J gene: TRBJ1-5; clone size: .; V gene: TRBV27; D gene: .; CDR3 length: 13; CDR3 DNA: TGTGCCAGCAGCTACGGACTCAATCAGCCCCAGCATTTT; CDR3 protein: CASSYGLNQPQHF
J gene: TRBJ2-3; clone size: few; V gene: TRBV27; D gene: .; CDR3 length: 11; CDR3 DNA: TGTGCCAGCAGTTTAGATCGTACGCAGTATTTT; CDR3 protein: CASSLDRTQYF
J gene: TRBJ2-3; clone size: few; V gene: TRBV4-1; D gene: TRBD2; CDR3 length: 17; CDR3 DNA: TGCGCCAGCAGCCAAGAAGGCGCGGGGGGGCGTTCGGATACGCAGTATTTT; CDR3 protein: CASSQEGAGGRSDTQYF
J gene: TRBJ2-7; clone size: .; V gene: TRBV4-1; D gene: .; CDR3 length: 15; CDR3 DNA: TGCGCCAGCAGCCAAGATCCGCGACAGGACTACGAGCAGTACTTC; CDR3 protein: CASSQDPRQDYEQYF
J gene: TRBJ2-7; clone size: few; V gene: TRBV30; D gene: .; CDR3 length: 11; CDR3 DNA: TGTGCCTGGAGTGTAACCTACGAGCAGTACTTC; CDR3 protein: CAWSVTYEQYF
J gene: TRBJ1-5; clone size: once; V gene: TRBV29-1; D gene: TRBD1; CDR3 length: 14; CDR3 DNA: TGCAGCGCCACACAGGGGACTAGCAATCAGCCCCAGCATTTT; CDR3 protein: CSATQGTSNQPQHF
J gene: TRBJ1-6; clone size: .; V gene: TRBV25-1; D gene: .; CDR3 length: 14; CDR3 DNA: TGTGCCAGCAGTGAACCGGACAGAAATTCACCCCTCCACTTT; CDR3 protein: CASSEPDRNSPLHF
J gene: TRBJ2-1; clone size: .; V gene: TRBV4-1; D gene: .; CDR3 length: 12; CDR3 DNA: TGCGCCAGCAAAAGTGGGTACAATGAGCAGTTCTTC; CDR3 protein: CASKSGYNEQFF
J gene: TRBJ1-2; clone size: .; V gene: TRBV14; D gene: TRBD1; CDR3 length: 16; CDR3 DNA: TGTGCCAGCAGCCAAGATTGGGGGACAGTTAACTATGGCTACACCTTC; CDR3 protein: CASSQDWGTVNYGYTF
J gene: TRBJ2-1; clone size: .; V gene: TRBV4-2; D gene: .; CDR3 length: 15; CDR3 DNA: TGTGCCAGCAGCCAAACACTAGGGGACCGGAATGAGCAGTTCTTC; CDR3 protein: CASSQTLGDRNEQFF
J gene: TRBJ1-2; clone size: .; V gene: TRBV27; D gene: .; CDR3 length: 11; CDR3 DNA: TGTGCCAGCAGTTCAGGGTTTGGCTACACCTTC; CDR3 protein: CASSSGFGYTF
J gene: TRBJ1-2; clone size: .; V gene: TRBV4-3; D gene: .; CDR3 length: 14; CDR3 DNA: TGCGCCAGCAGCCCCGCAGGGGCGGGATATGGCTACACCTTC; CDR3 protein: CASSPAGAGYGYTF
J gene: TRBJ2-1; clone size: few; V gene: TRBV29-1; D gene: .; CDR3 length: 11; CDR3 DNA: TGCAGCGTTGGTAGCAGCCTGGAGCAGTTCTTC; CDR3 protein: CSVGSSLEQFF
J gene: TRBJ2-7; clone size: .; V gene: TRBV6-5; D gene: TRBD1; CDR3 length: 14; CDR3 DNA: TGTGCCAGCAGTTACGGACAGGGTTTCTACGAGCAGTACTTC; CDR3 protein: CASSYGQGFYEQYF
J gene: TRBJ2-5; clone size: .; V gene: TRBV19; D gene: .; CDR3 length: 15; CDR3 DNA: TGTGCCAGTAGTATATCGGGGGCCCGCCAAGAGACCCAGTACTTC; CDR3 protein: CASSISGARQETQYF